The clone carrying this T cell receptor (beta chain) was found many times. Its antigen remains unidentified. The record originates from a study of human T cells and chemical hapten exposure. Overall study findings and caveats: Sensitizing to DPC left TCRs with a frequency above 1 in 1000 unaltered.

Time point reported: healthy volunteer bleed at 6 weeks. RNA extraction used unfractionated whole blood as the source of total RNA. Unique molecular identifiers were attached to individual cDNA molecules within the library. Original handling: Counts of TCRs in each sample centred on a median of about 99,000 and extended from approximately 21,000 to 630,000. TCRdb passed the RACE reads through MiXCR, listing each CDR3 protein once. These V and J calls derive from TCRdb rather than the authors' analysis. The sample contains 65,000 or so distinct CDR3 sequences, around 6.5% of which appear only once. This CDR3 is built from 12 residues. Per germline, CDR1 SEHNR and CDR2 FQNEAQ (reference sequence). V was trimmed by 4 bases and J by 7 bases, leaving 11 bases between them.

The chain couples TRBV7-9 to TRBJ2-7, with D hard to call. This TCR came from a female donor in good health. Some clones in this sample may be carry-over from other donors' samples. The sequenced sample consisted of whole blood. CDR3 in amino acids: CASSSGMGEQYF. DNA of the CDR3: TGTGCCAGCAGCTCGGGTATGGGGGAGCAGTACTTC.